The 24 T cell receptor beta chains below were found in one sample sequenced in a study of regulatory T cells in long-lasting Graves disease. Time point reported: newly diagnosed GD, antithyroid drugs for less than 3 months. PBMC-derived RNA was used for the TCR library. Assembly of TCR beta libraries relied on iRepertoire HTBI primers together with Arm-PCR of CDR3 regions. TCRdb itself ran the multiplex PCR reads through MiXCR, one entry per CDR3 protein. The table records around 400,000 distinct CDR3 sequences, 12% of them present only once. These data were also reused for a study on T cells in Graves' hyperthyroidism and ophthalmopathy.

Material: peripheral blood mononuclear cells (PBMCs), obtained at new diagnosis, from a patient treated with antithyroid drugs. These TCRs come from a woman aged 18-29 years with Graves disease.

This clonotype was seen ten or more times. The chain uses TRBV20-1 and TRBJ2-7; D gene unclear. Germline values: CDR1 DFQATT, CDR2 SNEGSKA (reference sequence). V was pared by 4 bases and J by 2 bases, with 6 bases between. This CDR3 is built from 11 residues. The CDR3 DNA is TGCAGTGCTAAGCGAACCTACGAGCAGTACTTC. Protein product: CSAKRTYEQYF.

This clonotype was observed a handful of times. The CDR3 bases are TGTGCCAGCAGTTTATGGGAGAACACCGGGGAGCTGTTTTTT. Translated, it gives CASSLWENTGELFF. The chain is built from TRBV12-3 or TRBV12-4 and TRBJ2-2; no clear D. This CDR3 spans 14 amino acids. The germline V and J ends were trimmed by 2 bases and 1 base, with 5 bases remaining between them.

This clonotype was counted many times. The rearrangement uses TRBV19 and TRBJ1-1; maybe TRBD1 (5 bases). Looked up from germline, CDR1 is LNHDA and CDR2 is SQIVND (reference sequence). The CDR3 covers 14 residues. Trimming took 4 bases from V and 0 from J, leaving 9 bases between them. DNA of the CDR3: TGTGCCAGTAGTAATGACAGACTGAACACTGAAGCTTTCTTT. Translating gives CASSNDRLNTEAFF.

This clonotype was picked up one time. V and J are TRBV5-4 and TRBJ2-2; D may match TRBD1 or TRBD2 (6 bases each). CDR1 SGHNT and CDR2 YYREEE come from the germline V gene (reference sequence). The CDR3 consists of 14 residues. V lost 0 bases to trimming and J lost 4 bases, with 7 bases between them. CDR3 sequence (DNA): TGTGCCAGCAGCTTGGAGGGGGGCACCGGGGAGCTGTTTTTT. Protein sequence: CASSLEGGTGELFF.

This chain joins TRBV3-1 and TRBJ1-3; D ambiguous. CDR3 length: 16 residues. The germline V and J ends were trimmed by 0 bases and 4 bases, with 13 bases remaining between them. CDR1 and CDR2 from the germline V gene are LGHDT and YNNKEL (reference sequence). The CDR3 is CASSQDSSYGGNTIYF. The CDR3 DNA follows: TGTGCCAGCAGCCAAGATAGTTCGTATGGAGGAAACACCATATATTTT.

The sample holds many counts of this clonotype. This sequence joins TRBV7-6 and TRBJ1-1; 7 bases fit TRBD1. The V and J ends lost 4 bases and 3 bases, in that order; junction bases with no gene match: 5. Germline CDR1 SGHVS, CDR2 FNYEAQ. The CDR3 extends over 14 amino acids. CDR3 bases: TGTGCCAGCAGCTACAGACAGGGAGACACTGAAGCTTTCTTT. Translation: CASSYRQGDTEAFF.

This sequence joins TRBV6-1 and TRBJ1-5, with a weak D call TRBD1 (6 bases). CDR1 is MNHNS, CDR2 SASEGT, per germline. CDR3 size: 13 residues. Trimming stripped 4 bases from V and 9 bases from J, with 13 bases between. CDR3 in DNA: TGTGCCAGCAGTGGGACAGTTGGCCTGCCCCAGCATTTT. It translates to CASSGTVGLPQHF.

Many counts were recorded for this clonotype. The J gene is TRBJ2-7, the V gene TRBV6-1; D is possibly TRBD1 (7 bases). The CDR3 runs to 16 residues. Germline V gives CDR1 MNHNS, CDR2 SASEGT. V was shortened by 5 bases and J by 0 bases, with 17 bases between the two germline ends. CDR3 region: CASSPRGTVSSYEQYF. The CDR3 DNA reads as TGTGCCAGCAGTCCCCGGGGGACAGTTAGCTCCTACGAGCAGTACTTC.

This clonotype was observed at least ten times. The chain carries TRBV20-1 and TRBJ1-4; D is unclear. Trimming shortened V by 7 bases and J by 8 bases, and 11 bases separated the two germline ends. The CDR3 is made up of 11 amino acids. Per germline, CDR1 DFQATT and CDR2 SNEGSKA (reference sequence). The DNA of the CDR3 is TGCAGTGGTCTATTGGGGGAAAAACTGTTTTTT. It encodes CSGLLGEKLFF.

This clonotype was detected many times. The rearrangement uses TRBV2 and TRBJ2-5, with D unresolved. Germline CDR1 is SNHLY and CDR2 is FYNNEI. The V end was cut by 5 bases, the J end by 4 bases, with 20 bases between. CDR3 length: 16 residues. The CDR3 coding sequence is TGTGCCAGCAGTATACGGGTCTTAAGAGATGGAGAGACCCAGTACTTC. It translates to CASSIRVLRDGETQYF. Based on the CDR3 plus reference TRBV2 and TRBJ2-5, the full variable domain is EPEVTQTPSHQVTQMGQEVILRCVPISNHLYFYWYRQILGQKVEFLVSFYNNEISEKSEIFDDQFSVERPDGSNFTLKIRSTKLEDSAMYFCASSIRVLRDGETQYFGPGTRLLVL.

This clonotype turned up a few times. The conserved phenylalanine or tryptophan is not found at the CDR3 terminus, so this likely reflects a read error. V gene TRBV20-1 combines with J gene TRBJ2-5; TRBD2 matches at 12 bases. CDR3 size: 15 residues. Germline values: CDR1 DFQATT, CDR2 SNEGSKA (reference sequence). Trimming at V came to 5 bases and at J to 1 base, leaving 5 bases not matched to a gene. In DNA form, the CDR3 reads TGCAGTGCTCGAGCTAGCGGGGGGGTCCAAGAGACCCAGTACTCC. This encodes CSARASGGVQETQYS.

The chain carries TRBV27 and TRBJ2-1, with 10 bases fitting TRBD2. There are 14 residues in the CDR3. CDR1 MNHEY and CDR2 SMNVEV come from the germline V gene (reference sequence). Germline trimming cut 4 bases from V and 6 bases from J; bases unmatched to any gene: 3. In DNA, the CDR3 is TGTGCCAGCAGTTCCAGACTAGCGGGCAATGAGCAGTTCTTC. Protein: CASSSRLAGNEQFF.

The rearrangement joins TRBV7-9 to TRBJ2-1; 7 nucleotides match TRBD1. The germline gives CDR1 SEHNR, CDR2 FQNEAQ (reference sequence). This CDR3 spans 18 amino acids. V was pared by 1 base and J by 0 bases, with 9 bases of the junction left unmatched. In nucleotides, the CDR3 is TGTGCCAGCAGCTTAGTAAGGGGGCGATTAGGCTCCTACAATGAGCAGTTCTTC. It translates to CASSLVRGRLGSYNEQFF.

The chain uses TRBV18 and TRBJ1-1; D possibly corresponds to TRBD1 (5 bases). V lost 6 bases and J 1 base, leaving 12 bases between the germline ends. The CDR3 contains 14 residues. Germline V gives CDR1 KGHSH, CDR2 LQKENI. CDR3 region: CASSPSGANTEAFF. As DNA, the CDR3 is TGTGCCAGCTCCCCGAGTGGGGCGAACACTGAAGCTTTCTTT.

The chain carries TRBV7-9 and TRBJ1-2; D may be TRBD1 (5 bases). This CDR3 is built from 14 residues. Germline CDR1 reads SEHNR; CDR2 reads FQNEAQ (reference sequence). V was shortened by 5 bases and J by 2 bases, with 12 bases between the two germline ends. The CDR3 is CASSPPRDNYGYTF. The CDR3 DNA sequence: TGTGCCAGCAGCCCCCCCCGGGACAACTATGGCTACACCTTC.

Many counts were recorded for this clonotype. The rearrangement links TRBV2 to TRBJ1-5; D unclear. Germline CDR1 and CDR2: SNHLY and FYNNEI. This CDR3 spans 14 amino acids. Trimming took 4 bases from V and 3 from J, leaving 10 bases between them. The CDR3 sequence is CASSGQTDNQPQHF. The CDR3 nucleotides read TGTGCCAGCAGTGGGCAGACGGACAATCAGCCCCAGCATTTT.

This clonotype was found many times. The rearrangement links TRBV12-3 or TRBV12-4 to TRBJ1-5; D is uncertain. The CDR3 loop spans 12 amino acids. Trimming pared 8 bases from V and 6 bases from J, leaving 11 bases between. The CDR3 DNA sequence: TGTGCCAGCTCGCAGGTGGCTCAGCCCCAGCATTTT. It codes for CASSQVAQPQHF.

This clonotype occurred a few times. A junction end diverges from the germline sequence, so it may reflect a read error. The CDR3 sequence: CASSPRLAEEQCF. The DNA of the CDR3 is TGTGCCAGCAGCCCCCGACTAGCGGAAGAGCAGTGCTTC. This chain links TRBV7-2 with TRBJ2-7; the match to TRBD2 covers 9 bases. The CDR3 runs 13 residues. The germline CDR1 and CDR2 sequences are SGHTA and FQGNSA.

This clonotype appeared a few times. The chain carries TRBV11-3 and TRBJ2-3; D tentatively reads TRBD1 or TRBD2 (6 bases each). Germline assignment: CDR1 SGHNT and CDR2 YENEEA. Trimming removed 5 bases from V and 4 bases from J, with 13 bases in between. CDR3 size: 14 residues. The CDR3 sequence is CASSLGGPSDTQYF. The CDR3 DNA sequence: TGTGCCAGCAGCCTTGGGGGGCCATCAGATACGCAGTATTTT. Supplemented by reference TRBV11-3 and TRBJ2-3, the full variable domain reads EAGVVQSPRYKIIEKKQPVAFWCNPISGHNTLYWYLQNLGQGPELLIRYENEEAVDDSQLPKDRFSAERLKGVDSTLKIQPAELGDSAVYLCASSLGGPSDTQYFGPGTRLTVL.

This clonotype has more than one count but fewer than ten. The chain recombines TRBV6-1 with TRBJ2-5; no clear D gene. The V end lost 8 bases, the J end lost 1 base, and 17 bases lay between the germline ends. The V gene's germline CDR1 is MNHNS and CDR2 SASEGT. CDR3 length: 15 amino acids. The CDR3 sequence is CASLWTPKPQETQYF. In DNA, the CDR3 is TGTGCCAGCCTATGGACCCCGAAACCCCAAGAGACCCAGTACTTC.

At least ten counts were recorded for this clonotype. For the CDR3, the DNA is TGTGCCAGCAGTTTGTACGGCTCCTACGAGCAGTACTTC. Translation: CASSLYGSYEQYF. The chain couples TRBV28 to TRBJ2-7, with no clear D. CDR3 length: 13 residues. Per germline, CDR1 MDHEN and CDR2 SYDVKM. V lost 3 bases and J lost 0, with 6 bases in between.

There are many counts of this clonotype. The chain carries TRBV7-8 and TRBJ2-5; TRBD2 agrees at 7 bases. CDR1 is SGHVS and CDR2 is FQNEAQ in the germline V gene. The CDR3 loop spans 15 amino acids. J gave up 5 bases and V 5 bases, and 11 bases lay outside the gene matches. CDR3 loop: CASSTDRLASETQYF. The CDR3 nucleotides read TGTGCCAGCAGCACAGATAGACTAGCTTCTGAGACCCAGTACTTC.

This clonotype was observed at least ten times. The chain recombines TRBV28 with TRBJ2-7; D is tentatively TRBD1 or TRBD2 (5 bases each). V was cut by 9 bases and J by 4 bases, with 13 bases left in between. CDR1 and CDR2 from the germline V gene are MDHEN and SYDVKM. The CDR3 has 12 residues. DNA of the CDR3: TGTGCCAGTCAGGGAGTTCCTTACGAGCAGTACTTC. Translating it yields CASQGVPYEQYF.

This clonotype was counted ten times or more. The V call is TRBV6-1, the J call TRBJ1-5; possible D gene TRBD1, 6 bases. Per germline, CDR1 MNHNS and CDR2 SASEGT. V was cut by 6 bases and J by 3 bases, with 21 bases left in between. CDR3 length: 17 amino acids. Here the CDR3 DNA reads TGTGCCAGCAGCCCGGCAGTAGGGGGGGACTCCAATCAGCCCCAGCATTTT. It is translated as CASSPAVGGDSNQPQHF.